This T cell receptor (beta chain) was obtained from a study of blood T cell repertoires in COVID-19. Study details: Samples of COVID-19 (acute and convalescent) were obtained from the United States, Italy and Spain.

The CDR3 consists of 16 residues. Germline V gives CDR1 SGHTA, CDR2 FQGNSA. V lost 2 bases to trimming and J lost 7 bases; unmatched junction nucleotides: 9. In the original processing: Using reference gene primer amplification, nucleated cell counts were estimated. Here immunoSEQ multiplex PCR was the method, and the copy in TCRdb shows in-frame clones only, minus some. The V and J calls and clone size were taken over from that table, and D and trimming were inferred from the DNA. In the table there are around 300,000 clones, roughly 85% of which are singletons. The sample comprised peripheral blood. V gene TRBV7-2 combines with J gene TRBJ2-1; the match to TRBD2 covers 9 bases. The receptor was isolated from a human donor in a cohort sampled during active COVID-19. The CDR3 DNA sequence: TGTGCCAGCAGCTTATTGGCGGGGGGGCCGTGGAATGAGCAGTTCTTC. It yields the protein CASSLLAGGPWNEQFF.